These 21 T cell receptor beta chains were all obtained from the same sample, sequenced in a study of cytomegalovirus exposure and HLA in healthy donors. 13 Jbeta primers and 60 Vbeta primers were used for the PCR. Measured with immunoSEQ multiplex PCR; TCRdb has only the in-frame clones, and not every one. In the table there are some 130,000 clones, roughly 82% of which are singletons. Sequenced: PBMCs. These receptors all come from a man aged 25-40 years in good health and CMV-seronegative.

The chain uses TRBV21-1 and TRBJ2-6; the table gives TRBD1 as D, unverified against the DNA. TRBV21-1 is a recognized pseudogene. CDR3 length: 18 amino acids. The CDR3 loop reads CASTGGGRVKTGANVLTF. Written as DNA, the CDR3 is TGTGCCAGCACCGGCGGCGGCAGGGTAAAGACTGGGGCCAACGTCCTGACTTTC.

This chain links TRBV19 with TRBJ1-1, with a weak D call TRBD1 (5 bases). Germline V gene lookup returns CDR1 LNHDA and CDR2 SQIVND (reference sequence). The ends were cut back, 2 bases at V and 6 bases at J, with 16 bases in the middle. The CDR3 has 15 amino acids. The CDR3 loop reads CASSITLSRAAEAFF. For the CDR3, the DNA is TGTGCCAGTAGTATAACCTTAAGCAGGGCCGCTGAAGCTTTCTTT.

The chain combines TRBV19 with TRBJ1-1; weak D call: TRBD1 (5 bases). The V end lost 3 bases, the J end lost 4 bases, and 9 bases lay between the germline ends. In germline, CDR1 is LNHDA, CDR2 SQIVND (reference sequence). The CDR3 is 13 amino acids. The DNA of the CDR3 is TGTGCCAGTAGTATGGAGGGGTTCACTGAAGCTTTCTTT. Encoded protein: CASSMEGFTEAFF.

J is TRBJ2-7 and V is TRBV29-1, with 9 positions matching TRBD1. Germline loops: CDR1 SQVTM, CDR2 ANQGSEA. CDR3 length equals 14 residues. V shed 6 bases, J shed 1 base, and the junction held 7 bases outside the gene matches. CDR3 amino acids: CSVRTGTGSYEQYF. The CDR3 DNA follows: TGCAGCGTCCGTACCGGGACAGGGTCCTACGAGCAGTACTTC.

CDR3 loop: CASNRDSRDTQYF. Here the CDR3 DNA reads TGTGCCAGCAATAGGGACTCCCGAGATACGCAGTATTTT. V usage is TRBV2 and J usage is TRBJ2-3, with D possibly matching TRBD2 (6 bases). This CDR3 has 13 amino acids. The germline V gene has CDR1 SNHLY and CDR2 FYNNEI. V was clipped by 7 bases and J by 5 bases, with 13 bases between them.

The rearrangement joins TRBV28 to TRBJ1-6, with D unclear. Germline assignment: CDR1 MDHEN and CDR2 SYDVKM. The CDR3 has 17 residues. V lost 6 bases to trimming and J lost 0 bases, with 15 bases between them. The CDR3 protein is CASRSSNPSSYNSPLHF. CDR3 nucleotides: TGTGCCAGCAGGTCCAGCAATCCTAGCTCCTATAATTCACCCCTCCACTTT.

This rearrangement joins TRBV14 to TRBJ2-2; possibly TRBD1 for D (6 bases). This CDR3 has 14 residues. V shed 3 bases and J shed 6 bases, with 11 bases lying between them. Germline assignment: CDR1 SGHDN and CDR2 FVKESK. CDR3 coding DNA: TGTGCCAGCAGCCACAGGGGTAAGGCCGGGGAGCTGTTTTTT. It encodes CASSHRGKAGELFF.

This rearrangement joins TRBV5-1 to TRBJ1-1, with D maybe TRBD1 (6 bases). Deletions cut 4 bases from V and 6 bases from J, with 13 bases between. Germline assignment: CDR1 SGHRS and CDR2 YFSETQ. CDR3 length equals 13 residues. The CDR3, as DNA: TGCGCCAGCAGCATGGACAGTGGCGCTGAAGCTTTCTTT. Translation gives CASSMDSGAEAFF.

The V gene is TRBV11-2, the J gene TRBJ2-1; 7 bases map to TRBD2. CDR3 length equals 16 residues. From germline, CDR1 is SGHAT and CDR2 FQNNGV. J gave up 4 bases and V 4 bases, and 10 bases lay outside the gene matches. The CDR3 DNA sequence: TGTGCCAGCAGCTCCCGGGGGGACCCCCCTTACAATGAGCAGTTCTTC. It encodes CASSSRGDPPYNEQFF.

The rearrangement links TRBV25-1 to TRBJ2-1; D is unresolved. V lost 4 bases and J 0 bases, leaving 16 bases between the germline ends. This CDR3 region has 17 residues. Germline CDR1 is MGHDK and CDR2 is SYGVNS. CDR3 in DNA: TGTGCCAGCAGTGGATCCCGACTGATGAGCTCCTACAATGAGCAGTTCTTC. Residues: CASSGSRLMSSYNEQFF.

The genes are TRBV6-5 and TRBJ1-2; TRBD1 aligns across 11 bases. The CDR3 has 13 residues. J gave up 7 bases and V 7 bases, and 5 bases lay outside the gene matches. The germline gives CDR1 MNHEY, CDR2 SVGAGI. CDR3 sequence (DNA): TGTGCCAGCACCGGGACAGGGGGGAGTGGCTACACCTTC. Residues: CASTGTGGSGYTF.

V is TRBV28 and J is TRBJ2-1, with TRBD2 as a possible D gene (6 bases). V lost 2 bases to trimming and J lost 2 bases, with 10 bases between them. CDR1 is MDHEN and CDR2 is SYDVKM in the germline V gene. This CDR3 spans 15 amino acids. This CDR3 reads CASSLPGGTYNEQFF. CDR3 DNA: TGTGCCAGCAGTTTACCAGGCGGGACCTACAATGAGCAGTTCTTC.

This clone showed up just once. The chain has TRBV10-3 and TRBJ2-2, with 9 bases matching TRBD1. Germline V gene data show CDR1 as ENHRY and CDR2 as SYGVKD. Trimming cost V 2 bases and J 5 bases; bases outside gene matches: 6. This CDR3 spans 16 amino acids. For the CDR3, the DNA is TGTGCCATCAGTGAGCCGGGACAGGGACGGACCGGGGAGCTGTTTTTT. Translating gives CAISEPGQGRTGELFF.

The table lists this clone with a few counts. The gene calls are TRBV14 and TRBJ1-3, with a possible D match to TRBD1 (5 bases). The germline CDR1 and CDR2 sequences are SGHDN and FVKESK. CDR3 size: 16 residues. V was pared by 2 bases and J by 0 bases, with 11 bases between. The CDR3 loop reads CASSQNRLRSGNTIYF. Written as DNA, the CDR3 is TGTGCCAGCAGCCAAAACAGGCTCCGCTCTGGAAACACCATATATTTT.

This chain uses TRBV9 with TRBJ2-3; perhaps TRBD2 as D (6 bases). Germline V CDR1 and CDR2: SGDLS, YYNGEE. Trimming took off 2 bases at V and 0 bases at J, with 16 bases between the two ends. This CDR3 is 17 amino acids long. CDR3 nucleotide sequence: TGTGCCAGCAGCGTGGGTTTTGGCGGGGCTAGCACAGATACGCAGTATTTT. The encoded protein is CASSVGFGGASTDTQYF.

This chain connects TRBV10-2 to TRBJ2-7; D not certain. The V gene lost 0 bases and the J gene lost 5 bases, with 11 bases spanning the gap. Germline V gene lookup returns CDR1 WSHSY and CDR2 SAAADI. The CDR3 totals 14 residues. CDR3 sequence: CASSESPAGDEQYF. In DNA, the CDR3 is TGCGCCAGCAGTGAGTCTCCGGCAGGCGACGAGCAGTACTTC.

V gene TRBV19 combines with J gene TRBJ1-5; D may be TRBD1 (5 bases). V was clipped by 2 bases and J by 3 bases, with 11 bases between them. The CDR3 length is 15 residues. Per germline, CDR1 LNHDA and CDR2 SQIVND (reference sequence). This chain's CDR3 is CASSIPGGPNQPQHF. In DNA form, the CDR3 reads TGTGCCAGTAGTATACCCGGGGGTCCCAATCAGCCCCAGCATTTT.

The J gene is TRBJ2-6, the V gene TRBV12-2; TRBD1, the D gene given by the table, was not confirmed from the DNA. TRBV12-2 is a known pseudogene. There are 16 residues in the CDR3. For the CDR3, the DNA is TGTGCAAGTCGCCCCCACACAGGGCCTGGGGCCAACGTCCTGACTTTC. Residues: CASRPHTGPGANVLTF.

In this sample, this clone turned up once. The chain uses TRBV11-3 and TRBJ2-3; tentative D call: TRBD1 (6 bases). Deletions cut 5 bases from V and 1 base from J, with 10 bases between. The germline V gene encodes CDR1 SGHNT and CDR2 YENEEA. The CDR3 consists of 14 residues. CDR3 region: CASSPHRGTDTQYF. The DNA for the CDR3 is TGTGCCAGCAGCCCGCACAGGGGCACAGATACGCAGTATTTT. The full variable domain, its missing parts supplied by reference TRBV11-3 and TRBJ2-3, is EAGVVQSPRYKIIEKKQPVAFWCNPISGHNTLYWYLQNLGQGPELLIRYENEEAVDDSQLPKDRFSAERLKGVDSTLKIQPAELGDSAVYLCASSPHRGTDTQYFGPGTRLTVL.

This chain links TRBV29-1 with TRBJ2-7, with TRBD1 as a possible D gene (6 bases). Looked up from germline, CDR1 is SQVTM and CDR2 is ANQGSEA. With 0 bases removed from V and 5 bases from J, the gap between germline ends came to 17 bases. The CDR3 spans 15 residues. The CDR3 sequence: CSVEDWAQGSHEQYF. The CDR3 DNA reads as TGCAGCGTTGAAGATTGGGCTCAGGGGTCCCACGAGCAGTACTTC.

The sample holds a few counts of this clone. The V and J genes are TRBV5-4 and TRBJ2-3; 8 nucleotides align to TRBD2. This CDR3 has 15 residues. V shed 5 bases and J 5 bases; nucleotides not matched to a gene: 10. CDR1 is SGHNT and CDR2 is YYREEE in the germline V gene (reference sequence). CDR3 sequence: CASSRGLGNEDTQYF. In DNA form, the CDR3 reads TGTGCCAGCAGTCGGGGACTAGGAAATGAAGATACGCAGTATTTT. The full variable domain, in which reference TRBV5-4 and TRBJ2-3 provide the parts outside the CDR3, is ETGVTQSPTHLIKTRGQQVTLRCSSQSGHNTVSWYQQALGQGPQFIFQYYREEENGRGNFPPRFSGLQFPNYSSELNVNALELDDSALYLCASSRGLGNEDTQYFGPGTRLTVL.